The T cell receptor beta chain described here comes from a study of blood T cell repertoires in COVID-19. At the level of the study: The United States, Italy and Spain provided the acute and convalescent COVID-19 samples. PBMCs, B-cell-depleted T cells, or T cells provided the cDNA or gDNA that made up the material.

The J segment lost 5 bases and the V segment lost 6 bases, leaving 0 bases of the junction unmatched. The germline CDR1 and CDR2 sequences are MDHEN and SYDVKM. This CDR3 is built from 12 residues. The assay was immunoSEQ multiplex PCR, and TCRdb's table has in-frame clones only and misses some. Among 350,000 or so clones, 90% were seen once, and the ten largest hold 6.5% to 8%. On this clone itself: The sample carries other DNA sequences with the same CDR3.

The specimen was peripheral blood. V is TRBV28 and J is TRBJ2-7; 11 bases fit TRBD2. The sequence derives from a man aged 18 to 29 with active or convalescent COVID-19. The CDR3 here is CASRTSGDEQYF. The CDR3, as DNA: TGTGCCAGCAGGACTAGCGGGGACGAGCAGTACTTC.